These T cell receptor beta chains were read from a single sample in a study of radiotherapy plus CTLA-4 blockade in lung cancer. Libraries were prepared by immunoSEQ multiplex PCR; TCRdb keeps only in-frame clonotypes and omits some of them. In the table there are 45,000 to 55,000 clones, 65% to 80% of which are singletons. The source material was peripheral blood, sampled from a patient treated with radiotherapy plus ipilimumab. Receptors were obtained from a human donor with non-small cell lung cancer who had a partial response to radiotherapy plus ipilimumab. Each CDR3 is given with its conserved first and last residue.

TRBV5-4 | CASSFTGTGELFF
TRBV5-8 | CASSYGTAHQPQHF
TRBV7-6 | CASSLGSGAEQFF
TRBV2 | CASSATGTENEKLFF
TRBV19 | CASSMQTDYEQYF
TRBV6-1 | CASMGTGDEQYF
TRBV7-8 | CASSLLPPLTNTGELFF
TRBV6-5 | CASSYDRTGVNEQFF
TRBV11-3 | CASSSRQSDTQYF
TRBV9 | CASNSWGGYNEQFF
TRBV9 | CASGAEDTQYF
TRBV7-6 | CASSLIGGLNTGELFF
TRBV6-4 | CASSVQGARTDTQYF
TRBV14 | CASSHRGSHSGNTIYF
TRBV7-2 | CASSLAYYEQYF
TRBV19 | CASISGGRSDTEAFF
TRBV2 | CASRVGLAGQETQYF
TRBV5-6 | CASSSYDRGKEGTEAFF
TRBV5-4 | CASSSGQGREKLFF
TRBV9 | CASSVDTDPNYGYTF
TRBV11-2 | CASSLEWGPEGYTF
TRBV9 | CASSVDPQGIYNEQFF
TRBV5-4 | CASSSAGRGVAGELFF
TRBV19 | CASRGAQGGNSPLHF